The 27 T cell receptor beta chains reported below all come from one sample, sequenced in a study of post-analysis software for immune sequencing data. Study-level results: Relative to controls, patients had several TRBV segments at higher frequency, with TRBV5-6, TRBV5-1 and TRBV20-1 among these.

Built from TCR beta cDNA, the libraries had unique molecular identifiers in them. One entry per CDR3 protein results from TCRdb running MiXCR on the PCR reads. The table lists about 540,000 distinct CDR3 sequences, 34% of them singletons. These receptors' targets are unknown. The sequenced material came from blood. These receptors were taken from a girl between 2 and 17 years old with multiple sclerosis.

The rearrangement joins TRBV6-4 to TRBJ1-1, with 7 positions matching TRBD1. The germline gives CDR1 MRHNA, CDR2 SNTAGT. The CDR3 has 16 residues. Germline trimming cut 0 bases from V and 5 bases from J; bases unmatched to any gene: 9. CDR3 in amino acids: CASSDSKKGAKTEAFF. For the CDR3, the DNA is TGTGCCAGCAGTGACTCGAAGAAGGGGGCGAAAACTGAAGCTTTCTTT.

The genes are TRBV5-1 and TRBJ1-6; D is unresolved. Germline V CDR1 and CDR2: SGHRS, YFSETQ. With 4 bases removed from V and 9 bases from J, the gap between germline ends came to 14 bases. The CDR3 length is 14 residues. The CDR3 sequence is CASSLDVLSSPLHF. The CDR3, as DNA: TGCGCCAGCAGCCTCGACGTCCTTAGTTCACCCCTCCACTTT.

In its sample, this clonotype was seen a few times. This rearrangement joins TRBV5-1 to TRBJ2-7, with TRBD2 identical over 9 bases. Matching the DNA end better, TRBJ2-5 makes the J call doubtful. This CDR3 has 17 residues. Germline assignment: CDR1 SGHRS and CDR2 YFSETQ. DNA for the CDR3: TGCGCCAGCCGCCCGGGACTAGCCTCCGTAGGCCAAGAGACCCAGTACTTC. Amino acid sequence: CASRPGLASVGQETQYF.

In this sample, this clonotype turned up a few times. J is TRBJ1-1 and V is TRBV3-1; the match to TRBD1 covers 10 bases. J gave up 8 bases and V 4 bases, and 4 bases lay outside the gene matches. CDR1 and CDR2 from the germline V gene are LGHDT and YNNKEL (reference sequence). There are 13 residues in the CDR3. The CDR3 sequence is CASSLTGGAEAFF. CDR3 sequence (DNA): TGTGCCAGCAGCCTGACAGGGGGCGCGGAAGCTTTCTTT.

V and J are TRBV27 and TRBJ2-1, with TRBD1 matching 7 bases. The CDR3 has 16 amino acids. Germline assignment: CDR1 MNHEY and CDR2 SMNVEV (reference sequence). V lost 6 bases to trimming and J lost 0 bases; unmatched junction nucleotides: 8. CDR3 bases: TGTGCCAGCAGAAGCGACAGGGCCAGCTCCTACAATGAGCAGTTCTTC. Protein sequence: CASRSDRASSYNEQFF.

This clonotype was detected a few times. The V gene is TRBV10-3, the J gene TRBJ2-5, with D uncertain. The ends were cut back, 10 bases at V and 5 bases at J, with 14 bases in the middle. Germline V gene sequence: CDR1 ENHRY, CDR2 SYGVKD. The CDR3 extends over 12 amino acids. CDR3 nucleotide sequence: TGTGCCACCGGATCTGGCCGGGAGACCCAGTACTTC. Amino acid sequence: CATGSGRETQYF.

The sample holds a few counts of this clonotype. The V call is TRBV6-1, the J call TRBJ2-7; D may be TRBD1 or TRBD2 (5 bases each). The CDR3 length is 14 residues. Germline V lookup: CDR1 MNHNS, CDR2 SASEGT. The germline V and J ends were trimmed by 5 bases and 0 bases, with 11 bases remaining between them. The chain's CDR3 is CASSFEGFSYEQYF. Here the CDR3 DNA reads TGTGCCAGCAGTTTTGAGGGGTTCTCCTACGAGCAGTACTTC.

The chain links TRBV20-1 to TRBJ2-1, with D possibly being TRBD2 (6 bases). CDR3 length equals 16 residues. Per germline, CDR1 DFQATT and CDR2 SNEGSKA (reference sequence). Trimming left V 3 bases short and J 0 bases short, with 15 bases between. The CDR3 DNA reads TGCAGTGCTAGCACCTTGGGGAGGAGCTCCTACAATGAGCAGTTCTTC. It specifies CSASTLGRSSYNEQFF.

The V and J genes are TRBV20-1 and TRBJ2-7; TRBD1 agrees at 10 bases. The ends lost 7 bases at V and 5 bases at J; junction bases unmatched: 5. Germline V gene lookup returns CDR1 DFQATT and CDR2 SNEGSKA (reference sequence). This CDR3 has 12 residues. CDR3 in amino acids: CSGGQGINEQYF. The CDR3 DNA sequence: TGCAGTGGGGGACAGGGGATTAACGAGCAGTACTTC.

This clonotype was counted a few times. The chain carries TRBV5-1 and TRBJ1-2; 7 bases fit TRBD1. Germline CDR1 reads SGHRS; CDR2 reads YFSETQ. V lost 6 bases, J lost 10 bases, and 18 bases stayed unmatched. The CDR3 contains 15 residues. CDR3 coding DNA: TGCGCCAGCACCACCCAGGGGGGTCCAACGTCGTTCTACACCTTC. Protein: CASTTQGGPTSFYTF. The full variable domain, rest sourced from reference TRBV5-1 and TRBJ1-2, is KAGVTQTPRYLIKTRGQQVTLSCSPISGHRSVSWYQQTPGQGLQFLFEYFSETQRNKGNFPGRFSGRQFSNSRSEMNVSTLELGDSALYLCASTTQGGPTSFYTFGSGTRLTVV.

This chain connects TRBV5-1 to TRBJ2-5; TRBD2 agrees at 12 bases. Matching the DNA end better, TRBJ2-7 makes the J call doubtful. This CDR3 comprises 18 residues. In germline, CDR1 is SGHRS, CDR2 YFSETQ. CDR3 amino acids: CASSLYGLAGIPSYEQYF. CDR3 nucleotide sequence: TGCGCCAGCAGCTTATATGGACTAGCGGGGATACCTTCCTACGAGCAGTACTTC.

This clonotype has just a few counts. This rearrangement joins TRBV29-1 to TRBJ2-1, with 11 bases that match TRBD2. V shed 7 bases and J 4 bases; nucleotides not matched to a gene: 9. The CDR3 extends over 15 amino acids. Per germline, CDR1 SQVTM and CDR2 ANQGSEA. This CDR3 is CSAQSLAGVYNEQFF. CDR3 DNA sequence: TGCAGCGCCCAATCACTAGCGGGGGTGTACAATGAGCAGTTCTTC.

This CDR3 is CASSVVHGKGYNEQFF. In DNA, the CDR3 is TGTGCCAGCAGCGTAGTTCACGGGAAGGGTTACAATGAGCAGTTCTTC. V usage is TRBV9 and J usage is TRBJ2-1; D is perhaps TRBD2 (5 bases). Looked up from germline, CDR1 is SGDLS and CDR2 is YYNGEE. The CDR3 sequence is 16 residues long. The V end was cut by 0 bases, the J end by 4 bases, with 14 bases between.

The CDR3 reads CASSWAGPTEAFF. CDR3 bases: TGCGCCAGCAGCTGGGCGGGACCCACTGAAGCTTTCTTT. The chain employs TRBV5-1 and TRBJ1-1, with TRBD1 as a possible D gene (5 bases). This CDR3 region has 13 residues. Trimming cost V 3 bases and J 4 bases, with 10 bases left between them. Looked up from germline, CDR1 is SGHRS and CDR2 is YFSETQ.

The rearrangement joins TRBV27 to TRBJ2-5; D may be TRBD1 (5 bases). The CDR3 has 15 amino acids. Trimming left V 3 bases short and J 4 bases short, with 15 bases between. Germline assignment: CDR1 MNHEY and CDR2 SMNVEV (reference sequence). The CDR3: CASSFLSARGETQYF. The CDR3 nucleotides read TGTGCCAGCAGTTTCTTATCCGCAAGGGGAGAGACCCAGTACTTC.

In the case of this clonotype: This could be a read error, since a much larger clone is one nucleotide away. V gene TRBV7-2 combines with J gene TRBJ2-1; possibly TRBD2 for D (5 bases). CDR1 and CDR2 from the germline V gene are SGHTA and FQGNSA. Trimming cost V 0 bases and J 8 bases, with 14 bases left between them. The CDR3 loop spans 15 amino acids. The CDR3 DNA reads as TGTGCCAGCAGCTTAGCGTGGGCCGGGGATCATGAGCAGTTCTTC. It specifies CASSLAWAGDHEQFF.

The chain couples TRBV7-9 to TRBJ2-1; D is uncertain. This CDR3 region has 14 residues. Trimming stripped 8 bases from V and 4 bases from J, with 15 bases between. In germline, CDR1 is SEHNR, CDR2 FQNEAQ (reference sequence). CDR3 nucleotide sequence: TGTGCCAGCGGCTATTCCCTCGGGTACAATGAGCAGTTCTTC. This sequence encodes CASGYSLGYNEQFF.

This chain joins TRBV28 and TRBJ2-7; tentatively, D is TRBD1 (6 bases). The V gene lost 10 bases and the J gene lost 5 bases, with 15 bases spanning the gap. Germline CDR1 and CDR2: MDHEN and SYDVKM. The CDR3 runs to 12 residues. CDR3 region: CATAPTGNEQYF. The CDR3 nucleotides read TGTGCCACCGCCCCTACAGGGAACGAGCAGTACTTC.

This clonotype turned up a few times. The V and J genes are TRBV4-1 and TRBJ1-5; no definite D call. V was trimmed by 5 bases and J by 1 base, leaving 12 bases between them. The CDR3 has 15 residues. Looked up from germline, CDR1 is MGHRA and CDR2 is YSYEKL. The CDR3 DNA reads TGCGCCAGCAGCGACATCAGGAAAAGCAATCAGCCCCAGCATTTT. The encoded protein is CASSDIRKSNQPQHF.

This clonotype was counted many times. The chain links TRBV6-4 to TRBJ2-6; D call uncertain. The germline V gene has CDR1 MRHNA and CDR2 SNTAGT. Trimming took off 3 bases at V and 2 bases at J, with 2 bases between the two ends. The CDR3 is made up of 13 amino acids. This chain's CDR3 is CASSEAGANVLTF. The CDR3 region has the DNA TGTGCCAGCAGTGAAGCTGGGGCCAACGTCCTGACTTTC.

This clonotype was counted a single time. A much larger clone differs from this one at a single base, so this may be a read error. The chain uses TRBV7-8 and TRBJ1-6; possible D gene TRBD1, 5 bases. The CDR3 spans 17 residues. V was cut by 5 bases and J by 0 bases, with 14 bases left in between. Germline CDR1 reads SGHVS; CDR2 reads FQNEAQ. This chain's CDR3 is CASSTREPSSYNSPLHF. CDR3 DNA: TGTGCCAGCAGCACCAGGGAGCCGAGCTCCTATAATTCACCCCTCCACTTT.

The chain employs TRBV20-1 and TRBJ2-5; 9 nucleotides agree with TRBD2. The DNA end is a closer match to TRBJ2-7, so the J assignment may be wrong. This CDR3 spans 13 amino acids. The V gene's germline CDR1 is DFQATT and CDR2 SNEGSKA (reference sequence). The CDR3 DNA reads TGCAGTGCGCTCACTAGCGGGTGGTACGAGCAGTACTTC. Amino acids: CSALTSGWYEQYF.

The V and J genes are TRBV12-3 or TRBV12-4 and TRBJ2-3; D possibly uses TRBD1 or TRBD2 (5 bases each). Trimming took off 2 bases at V and 0 bases at J, with 12 bases between the two ends. The CDR3 runs 16 residues. DNA of the CDR3: TGTGCCAGCAGTTTACCGAGGGGCCTCAGCACAGATACGCAGTATTTT. The encoded protein is CASSLPRGLSTDTQYF.

This chain links TRBV12-5 with TRBJ2-2; 8 positions match TRBD1. The CDR3 totals 13 residues. Trimming removed 7 bases from V and 4 bases from J; junction bases left unmatched: 2. Germline CDR1 reads LGHNT; CDR2 reads FRNRAP. Here the CDR3 DNA reads TGTGCTAGTGTTCAGGGGGCCACCGGGGAGCTGTTTTTT. Translating gives CASVQGATGELFF.

This clonotype was detected once. The chain joins TRBV2 to TRBJ1-4; D possibly corresponds to TRBD1 (5 bases). Trimming cost V 9 bases and J 0 bases, with 8 bases left between them. The CDR3 totals 13 residues. Germline V gene data show CDR1 as SNHLY and CDR2 as FYNNEI. DNA for the CDR3: TGTGCCAGTCAGGGATCAACTAATGAAAAACTGTTTTTT. Protein sequence: CASQGSTNEKLFF.

With regard to this clonotype: The junction departs from the called germline gene at one end, perhaps through a read error. This sequence joins TRBV12-5 and TRBJ2-1, with 9 bases fitting TRBD1. This CDR3 is built from 15 residues. The V gene's germline CDR1 is LGHNT and CDR2 FRNRAP. CDR3 in DNA: TGTGCTAGTGGAACGGGACAGGGAGAATACAATAAGCAGTTCTTC. Residues: CASGTGQGEYNKQFF.

This CDR3 reads CASSQDPELRFF. In DNA, the CDR3 is TGTGCCAGCAGCCAAGATCCCGAACTACGGTTCTTC. The genes are TRBV4-2 and TRBJ2-1; D unclear. This CDR3 contains 12 residues. From germline, CDR1 is LGHNA and CDR2 YNFKEQ. Trimming removed 0 bases at V and 15 bases at J, with 12 bases between.